A single sample is the source of the 14 T cell receptor beta chains below, sequenced in a study of early T cells in non-severe SARS-CoV-2 infection. TCRdb called the 5' RACE reads again in MiXCR, with one record for every CDR3 protein. The repertoire has tens of thousands of distinct CDR3 sequences, about 10% of them found once; the top ten carry roughly 4%. The sample was whole blood, taken at baseline. Every receptor here comes from an adult who was a healthcare worker with PCR-confirmed SARS-CoV-2 infection or an uninfected control (not recorded which).

The sample holds a few counts of this clonotype. The V and J genes are TRBV3-1 and TRBJ2-7; a weak D match, TRBD1 (6 bases). Trimming stripped 3 bases from V and 3 bases from J, with 15 bases between. CDR3 length equals 15 residues. The germline V gene has CDR1 LGHDT and CDR2 YNNKEL (reference sequence). The CDR3 region is CASSHFRDKVYEQYF. CDR3 bases: TGTGCCAGCAGCCATTTTCGGGACAAGGTCTACGAGCAGTACTTC.

The chain recombines TRBV20-1 with TRBJ2-7; 8 positions agree with TRBD1. CDR3 length: 15 amino acids. Per the germline V gene, CDR1 is DFQATT and CDR2 is SNEGSKA (reference sequence). V trimming: 0 bases; J trimming: 4 bases; junction bases outside the gene matches: 8. The CDR3 reads CSARDFGQGAYEQYF. The DNA for the CDR3 is TGCAGTGCTAGAGATTTCGGACAGGGTGCATACGAGCAGTACTTC.

This rearrangement joins TRBV27 to TRBJ2-7; no definite D call. Germline loops: CDR1 MNHEY, CDR2 SMNVEV (reference sequence). CDR3 size: 13 residues. V was shortened by 3 bases and J by 0 bases, with 6 bases between the two germline ends. This CDR3 is CASSFASSYEQYF. CDR3 DNA sequence: TGTGCCAGCAGTTTTGCTAGCTCCTACGAGCAGTACTTC.

This clonotype came up many times. DNA of the CDR3: TGTGCCAGCAGTAGTCTGGCAGATACGCAGTATTTT. Translating it yields CASSSLADTQYF. The chain is built from TRBV6-2 or TRBV6-3 and TRBJ2-3, with D unclear. CDR1 and CDR2 from the germline V gene are MNHEY and SVGEGT. This CDR3 is 12 amino acids long. Trimming pared 5 bases from V and 4 bases from J, leaving 7 bases between.

V gene TRBV12-3 or TRBV12-4 combines with J gene TRBJ1-6; D gene unclear. Trimming removed 2 bases at V and 7 bases at J, with 9 bases between. CDR3 size: 14 residues. CDR3 in amino acids: CASSLSAGNSPLHF. The CDR3 DNA reads as TGTGCCAGCAGTTTATCCGCGGGGAATTCACCCCTCCACTTT.

V gene TRBV5-1 combines with J gene TRBJ1-1; D remains ambiguous. The V end lost 1 base, the J end lost 1 base, and 11 bases lay between the germline ends. This CDR3 region has 15 residues. The germline gives CDR1 SGHRS, CDR2 YFSETQ. CDR3 nucleotide sequence: TGCGCCAGCAGCTTGTATGCCGGGAGGAACACTGAAGCTTTCTTT. The encoded protein is CASSLYAGRNTEAFF.

The chain carries TRBV28 and TRBJ1-5; D is possibly TRBD1 (5 bases). Trimming removed 6 bases at V and 3 bases at J, with 12 bases between. CDR3 size: 14 residues. CDR1 and CDR2 (germline): MDHEN, SYDVKM. DNA for the CDR3: TGTGCCAGCAGGAGTGTGGGGGACAATCAGCCCCAGCATTTT. This codes for CASRSVGDNQPQHF.

This clonotype was found many times. The chain links TRBV7-9 to TRBJ1-6; D might be TRBD1 (5 bases). The germline CDR1 and CDR2 sequences are SEHNR and FQNEAQ (reference sequence). There are 15 residues in the CDR3. V lost 3 bases and J 10 bases, leaving 16 bases between the germline ends. CDR3 residues: CASSLLQGQRSPLHF. Here the CDR3 DNA reads TGTGCCAGCAGCTTGCTTCAGGGCCAGAGGTCACCCCTCCACTTT. Supplemented by reference TRBV7-9 and TRBJ1-6, the full variable domain reads DTGVSQNPRHKITKRGQNVTFRCDPISEHNRLYWYRQTLGQGPEFLTYFQNEAQLEKSRLLSDRFSAERPKGSFSTLEIQRTEQGDSAMYLCASSLLQGQRSPLHFGNGTRLTVT.

The chain carries TRBV18 and TRBJ1-2; a weak D match, TRBD1 (5 bases). CDR1 is KGHSH, CDR2 LQKENI, per germline. The CDR3 loop spans 17 amino acids. V lost 3 bases, J lost 7 bases, and 24 bases lay in between. The CDR3 sequence is CASSPALVGTESSGYTF. The CDR3 bases are TGTGCCAGCTCACCGGCTCTCGTCGGGACCGAGTCGTCTGGCTACACCTTC.

This clonotype was seen more than once but under ten times. The chain recombines TRBV11-2 with TRBJ2-7, with D unresolved. Germline lookup yields CDR1 SGHAT and CDR2 FQNNGV. V lost 2 bases to trimming and J lost 6 bases, with 8 bases between them. The CDR3 sequence is 12 residues long. CDR3 sequence: CASSLWGGEQYF. The CDR3 region has the DNA TGTGCCAGCAGCTTATGGGGTGGCGAGCAGTACTTC.

This clonotype was counted between two and nine times. The chain recombines TRBV18 with TRBJ2-1; TRBD1 aligns across 10 bases. This CDR3 is 16 amino acids long. J gave up 4 bases and V 0 bases, and 3 bases lay outside the gene matches. Germline CDR1 and CDR2: KGHSH and LQKENI. CDR3 in amino acids: CASSPPGTGAYNEQFF. The DNA for the CDR3 is TGTGCCAGCTCACCACCCGGGACAGGGGCTTACAATGAGCAGTTCTTC.

This clonotype has more than one count but fewer than ten. The chain carries TRBV10-3 and TRBJ1-5, with D possibly matching TRBD1 (6 bases). Germline-derived CDR1 and CDR2 are ENHRY and SYGVKD. V lost 10 bases and J lost 4, with 17 bases in between. CDR3 size: 14 residues. In DNA, the CDR3 is TGTGCCACGGGGGCCGGGGGGAAGAATCAGCCCCAGCATTTT. It encodes CATGAGGKNQPQHF.

V is TRBV27 and J is TRBJ2-3; D call uncertain. The germline V and J ends were trimmed by 5 bases and 6 bases, with 18 bases remaining between them. The length of the CDR3 is 15 residues. Germline V gene sequence: CDR1 MNHEY, CDR2 SMNVEV (reference sequence). The CDR3 loop is CASSETPPFADTQYF. The CDR3 nucleotides are TGTGCCAGCAGTGAAACTCCCCCCTTTGCGGATACGCAGTATTTT.

This chain connects TRBV28 to TRBJ2-7, with a weak D call TRBD2 (6 bases). This CDR3 is built from 15 residues. The V end was cut by 6 bases, the J end by 3 bases, with 18 bases between. CDR1 is MDHEN and CDR2 is SYDVKM in the germline V gene. This CDR3 reads CASRDRGGTSYEQYF. The DNA for the CDR3 is TGTGCCAGCAGAGATCGGGGCGGGACCAGCTACGAGCAGTACTTC.